The clone carrying this T cell receptor beta chain was observed many times. No antigen is known for it. V lost 7 bases and J lost 0, with 16 bases in between. Germline lookup yields CDR1 SGHRS and CDR2 YFSETQ. The CDR3 has 15 amino acids. The TCR beta CDR3 regions underwent amplification using RNA transcripts as the source. HTBI primers were employed in a first-round RT-PCR of the TCR CDR3. TCRdb reprocessed the multiplex PCR reads via MiXCR and lists one record per CDR3 protein. The repertoire holds more than 95,000 distinct CDR3 sequences, with 47% as singletons. The data derive from a study of T cells in Graves' hyperthyroidism and ophthalmopathy. Whole-study results and caveats: Median prediction lead before ophthalmopathy onset was about 6.7 months with the model. In blood, most of the thyroid clonotypes expanded above 0.001 were also present.

This clonotype originated in a man aged 40-50 years with Graves' hyperthyroidism. The sequenced sample consisted of blood. The rearrangement uses TRBV5-1 and TRBJ1-1, with D tentatively TRBD1 (5 bases). The CDR3 loop reads CASLEGTALNTEAFF. The DNA of the CDR3 is TGCGCCAGCCTAGAGGGGACCGCCTTGAACACTGAAGCTTTCTTT. The entire variable domain, with the rest obtained from reference TRBV5-1 and TRBJ1-1, is as follows: KAGVTQTPRYLIKTRGQQVTLSCSPISGHRSVSWYQQTPGQGLQFLFEYFSETQRNKGNFPGRFSGRQFSNSRSEMNVSTLELGDSALYLCASLEGTALNTEAFFGQGTRLTVV.